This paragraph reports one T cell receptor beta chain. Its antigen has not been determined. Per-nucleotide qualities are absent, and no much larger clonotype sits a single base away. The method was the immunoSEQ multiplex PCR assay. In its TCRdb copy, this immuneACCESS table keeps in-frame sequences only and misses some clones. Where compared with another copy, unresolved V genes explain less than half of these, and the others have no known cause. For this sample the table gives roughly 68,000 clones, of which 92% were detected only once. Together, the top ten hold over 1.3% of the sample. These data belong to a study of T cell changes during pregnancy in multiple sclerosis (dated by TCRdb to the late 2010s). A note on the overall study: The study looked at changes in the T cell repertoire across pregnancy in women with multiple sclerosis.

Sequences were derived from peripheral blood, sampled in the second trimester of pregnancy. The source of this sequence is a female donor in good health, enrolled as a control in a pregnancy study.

The nucleotides read TGCAGCGTTCCTCCCGGGACTAGCTCCTACAATGAGCAGTTCTTC. The encoded protein is CSVPPGTSSYNEQFF. The V and J segments used are TRBV29-1 and TRBJ2-1; 8 central bases correspond to TRBD2. The CDR3 starts with the cysteine, ends with the phenylalanine, and has 15 residues. Only the CDR3 portion is preserved as DNA: 45 bases, with reading frame beginning at the first base. The germline V gene supplies CDR1 SQVTM and CDR2 ANQGSEA. V is trimmed back by 5 bases and J by 0 bases, and the junction contains 6 bases that no gene match accounts for.